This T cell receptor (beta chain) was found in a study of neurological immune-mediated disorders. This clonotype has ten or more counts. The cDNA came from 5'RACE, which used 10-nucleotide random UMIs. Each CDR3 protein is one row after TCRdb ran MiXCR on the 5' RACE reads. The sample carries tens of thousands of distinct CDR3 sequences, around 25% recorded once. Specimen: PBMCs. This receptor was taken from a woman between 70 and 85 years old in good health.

The CDR3 DNA reads as TGCGCCAGCAGCCAAGATCTGGCCCCCGGATACGAGCAGTACTTC. Encoded protein: CASSQDLAPGYEQYF. V and J are TRBV4-1 and TRBJ2-7; D is unclear. In germline, CDR1 is MGHRA, CDR2 YSYEKL. CDR3 length: 15 amino acids. V gave up 0 bases and J gave up 4 bases, with 13 bases separating them.